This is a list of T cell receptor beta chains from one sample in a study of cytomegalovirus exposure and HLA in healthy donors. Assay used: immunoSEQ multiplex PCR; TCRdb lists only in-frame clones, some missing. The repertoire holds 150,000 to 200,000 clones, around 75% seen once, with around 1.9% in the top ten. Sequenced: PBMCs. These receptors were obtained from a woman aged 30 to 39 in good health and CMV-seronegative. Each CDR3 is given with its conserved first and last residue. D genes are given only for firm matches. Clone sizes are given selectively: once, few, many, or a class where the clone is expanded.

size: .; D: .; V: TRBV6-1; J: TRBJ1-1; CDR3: CASSEIPRGAEAFF; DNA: TGTGCCAGCAGTGAAATCCCGCGAGGCGCTGAAGCTTTCTTT
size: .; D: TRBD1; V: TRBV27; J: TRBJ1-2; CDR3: CASRDPGTGVGYGYTF; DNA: TGTGCCAGCAGGGACCCAGGTACAGGGGTAGGGTATGGCTACACCTTC
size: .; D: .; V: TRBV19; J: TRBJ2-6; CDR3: CASQAGMIGANVLTF; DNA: TGTGCCAGTCAGGCAGGGATGATTGGGGCCAACGTCCTGACTTTC
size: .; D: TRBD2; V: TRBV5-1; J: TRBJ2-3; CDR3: CASSLGLGADTQYF; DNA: TGCGCCAGCAGCCTGGGACTAGGCGCAGATACGCAGTATTTT
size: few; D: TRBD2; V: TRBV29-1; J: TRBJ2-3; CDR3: CSVGGGGQGDTQYF; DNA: TGCAGCGTTGGCGGGGGGGGCCAGGGAGATACGCAGTATTTT
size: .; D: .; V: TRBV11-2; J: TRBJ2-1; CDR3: CASSLWAVNEQFF; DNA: TGTGCCAGCAGCCTCTGGGCAGTCAATGAGCAGTTCTTC
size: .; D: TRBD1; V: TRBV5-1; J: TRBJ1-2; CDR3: CASSTGQGTGYTF; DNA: TGCGCCAGCAGCACAGGACAGGGGACTGGCTACACCTTC
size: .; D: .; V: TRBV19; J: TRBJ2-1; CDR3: CASSIVTSRSYNEQFF; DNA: TGTGCCAGTAGTATAGTTACTAGCCGATCCTACAATGAGCAGTTCTTC
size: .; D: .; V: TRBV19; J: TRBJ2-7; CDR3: CASSIESGFYEQYF; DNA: TGTGCCAGTAGTATAGAGTCGGGATTCTACGAGCAGTACTTC
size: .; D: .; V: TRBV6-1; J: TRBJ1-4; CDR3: CASSEAGGVDEKLFF; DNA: TGTGCCAGCAGTGAAGCCGGGGGGGTGGATGAAAAACTGTTTTTT
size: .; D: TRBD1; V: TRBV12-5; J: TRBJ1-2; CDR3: CASGLLPTGRYFGYTF; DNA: TGTGCTAGTGGTTTGTTGCCGACAGGGAGATATTTTGGCTACACCTTC
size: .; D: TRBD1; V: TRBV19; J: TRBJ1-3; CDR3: CASSGGQVGNTIYF; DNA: TGTGCCAGTAGTGGCGGACAGGTCGGAAACACCATATATTTT
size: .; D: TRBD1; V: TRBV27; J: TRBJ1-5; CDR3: CASRATGVGQPQHF; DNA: TGTGCCAGCAGAGCGACAGGGGTGGGTCAGCCCCAGCATTTT
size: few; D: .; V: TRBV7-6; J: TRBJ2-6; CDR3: CASSLVAGLPRTSGANVLTF; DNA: TGTGCCAGCAGCTTAGTGGCGGGACTTCCACGAACTTCGGGGGCCAACGTCCTGACTTTC
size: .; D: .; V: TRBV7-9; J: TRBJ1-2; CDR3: CASSFPPGGLANYGYTF; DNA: TGTGCCAGCAGCTTTCCCCCCGGAGGGCTAGCGAACTATGGCTACACCTTC
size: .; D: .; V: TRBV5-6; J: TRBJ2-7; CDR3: CASSFSGTYEQYF; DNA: TGTGCCAGCAGCTTCTCGGGGACCTACGAGCAGTACTTC
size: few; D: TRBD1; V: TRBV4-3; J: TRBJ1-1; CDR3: CASSQVRVRGKDTEAFF; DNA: TGCGCCAGCAGCCAAGTGCGGGTCAGGGGGAAGGACACTGAAGCTTTCTTT
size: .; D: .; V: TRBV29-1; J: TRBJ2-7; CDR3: CSVERGFRYASYEQYF; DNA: TGCAGCGTTGAACGAGGTTTTAGATATGCCTCCTACGAGCAGTACTTC